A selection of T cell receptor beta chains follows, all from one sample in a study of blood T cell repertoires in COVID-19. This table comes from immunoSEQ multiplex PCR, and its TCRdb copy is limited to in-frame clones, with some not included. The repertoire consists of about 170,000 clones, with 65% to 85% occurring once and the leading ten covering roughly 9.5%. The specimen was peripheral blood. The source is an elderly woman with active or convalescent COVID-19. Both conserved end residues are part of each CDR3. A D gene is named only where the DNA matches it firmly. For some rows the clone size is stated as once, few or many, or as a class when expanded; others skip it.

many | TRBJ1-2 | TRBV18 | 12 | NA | TGTGCCAGCTCGACAGGTATCAATGGCTACACCTTC | CASSTGINGYTF
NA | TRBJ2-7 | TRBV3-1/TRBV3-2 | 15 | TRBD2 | TGTGCCAGCAGCCAAGGGCTAGCGGGGACCTACGAGCAGTACTTC | CASSQGLAGTYEQYF
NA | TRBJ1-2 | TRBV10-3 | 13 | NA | TGTGCCATCAGTGAGACGTCGGACAGCGGCTACACCTTC | CAISETSDSGYTF
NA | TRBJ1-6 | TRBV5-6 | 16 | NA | TGTGCCAGCAGCTCACAGGGTCCCGGGGAGAATTCACCCCTCCACTTT | CASSSQGPGENSPLHF
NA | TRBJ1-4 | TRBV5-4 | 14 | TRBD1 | TGTGCCAGCAGGAGCGGGACAGGGACTGAAAAACTGTTTTTT | CASRSGTGTEKLFF
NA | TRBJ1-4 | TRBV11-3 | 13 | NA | TGTGCCAGCAGCTTAGGGACTTCTGAAAAACTGTTTTTT | CASSLGTSEKLFF
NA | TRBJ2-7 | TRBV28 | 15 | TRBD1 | TGTGCCAGCAGTACCCCGACAGGGGGCTTCTACGAGCAGTACTTC | CASSTPTGGFYEQYF
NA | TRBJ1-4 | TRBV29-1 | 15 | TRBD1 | TGCAGCGTTGGTCAAAACAGGGGGTATAATGAAAAACTGTTTTTT | CSVGQNRGYNEKLFF
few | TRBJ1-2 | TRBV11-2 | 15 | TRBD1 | TGTGCCAGCAGCGAGACGGGACAGCTTAACTATGGCTACACCTTC | CASSETGQLNYGYTF
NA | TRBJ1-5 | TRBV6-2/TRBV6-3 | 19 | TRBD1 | TGTGCCAGCAGTTACGAGCGGGGACAGGGCCCTCATGGCAATCAGCCCCAGCATTTT | CASSYERGQGPHGNQPQHF
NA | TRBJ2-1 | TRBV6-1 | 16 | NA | TGTGCCAGCAGTGAATCCTGGGGGACAAGCTACAATGAGCAGTTCTTC | CASSESWGTSYNEQFF
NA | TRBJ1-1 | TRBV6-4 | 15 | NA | TGTGCCAGCAGAGGCCCGGAGAGACGGCACACTGAAGCTTTCTTT | CASRGPERRHTEAFF
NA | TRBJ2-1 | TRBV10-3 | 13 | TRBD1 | TGTGCCATCATGGGACAGGGTGAGAATGAGCAGTTCTTC | CAIMGQGENEQFF
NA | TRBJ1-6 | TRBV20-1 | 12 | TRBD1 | TGCAGTGCTAGTAACAGGGGGCAAACCCTCCACTTT | CSASNRGQTLHF
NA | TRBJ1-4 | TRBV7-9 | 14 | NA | TGTGCCAGTCGGCACGATGGGCCTAATGAAAAACTGTTTTTT | CASRHDGPNEKLFF
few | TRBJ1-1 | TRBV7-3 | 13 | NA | TGTGCCAGCAGCCTGAGCGGGAACACTGAAGCTTTCTTT | CASSLSGNTEAFF